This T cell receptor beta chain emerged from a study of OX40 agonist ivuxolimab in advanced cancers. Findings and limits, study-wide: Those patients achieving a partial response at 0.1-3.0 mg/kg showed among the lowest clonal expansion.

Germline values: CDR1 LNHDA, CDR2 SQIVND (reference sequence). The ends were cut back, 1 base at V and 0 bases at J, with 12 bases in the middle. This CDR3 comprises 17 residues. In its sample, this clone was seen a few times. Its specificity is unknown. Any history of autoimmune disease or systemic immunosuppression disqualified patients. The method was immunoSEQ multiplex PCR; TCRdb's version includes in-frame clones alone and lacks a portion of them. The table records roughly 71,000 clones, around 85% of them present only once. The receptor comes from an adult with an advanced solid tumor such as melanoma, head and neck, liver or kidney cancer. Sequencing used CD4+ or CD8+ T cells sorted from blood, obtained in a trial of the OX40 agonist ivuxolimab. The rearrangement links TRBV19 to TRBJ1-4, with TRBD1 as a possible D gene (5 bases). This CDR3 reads CASSIGTGKTTNEKLFF. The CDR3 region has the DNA TGTGCCAGTAGTATAGGAACAGGAAAGACAACTAATGAAAAACTGTTTTTT.